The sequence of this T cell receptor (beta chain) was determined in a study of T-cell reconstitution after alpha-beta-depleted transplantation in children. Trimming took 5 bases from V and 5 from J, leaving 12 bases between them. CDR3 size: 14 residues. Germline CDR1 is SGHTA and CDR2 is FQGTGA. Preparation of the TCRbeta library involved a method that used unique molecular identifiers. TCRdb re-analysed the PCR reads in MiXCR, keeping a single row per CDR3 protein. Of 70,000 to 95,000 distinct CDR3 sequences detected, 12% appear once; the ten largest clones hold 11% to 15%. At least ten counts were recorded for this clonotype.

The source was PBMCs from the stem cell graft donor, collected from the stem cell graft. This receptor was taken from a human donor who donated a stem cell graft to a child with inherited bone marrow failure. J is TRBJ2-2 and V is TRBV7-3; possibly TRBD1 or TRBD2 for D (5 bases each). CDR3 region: CASSGGVRTGELFF. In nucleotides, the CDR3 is TGTGCCAGCAGCGGGGGTGTGAGAACCGGGGAGCTGTTTTTT.